This T cell receptor beta chain emerged from a study of blood T cells in healthy people across ages (dated by TCRdb to the mid-2010s). For the wider study: In model experiments, template switching captured roughly one uniquely barcoded TCR beta cDNA molecule for every two T cells. Donors of different ages were randomly distributed across sequencing lanes to avoid experimental bias. The donors were split into four age groups: young (average about 15 years), middle-aged (over 35), aged (over 55) and long-lived (82). Using the same blood draw, the study looked at two additional independent replicas of 1 million unique cDNA reads for two donors, one aged 18 to 30 and the other aged 80 or older. Using deep sequencing normalized with unique cDNA molecular identifiers, the study measured how TCR beta repertoire diversity changes with age.

With respect to this clonotype: Its cognate antigen has yet to be identified. Nothing much larger sits one base from this clone, and base qualities are not available.

The cysteine opens and the phenylalanine closes a CDR3 of 14 amino acids. Only CDR3 DNA remains: 42 bases, in frame from the first base. CDR1 and CDR2, per the germline V gene (reference sequence), are DFQATT and SNEGSKA. The V and J ends are trimmed by 6 bases and 8 bases, leaving 21 bases between them. The roughly 39 donors, aged 6 to 90 years, were systemically healthy Caucasian individuals from Russia. Each donor gave 8 to 10 milliliters of peripheral blood, drawn into EDTA-treated Vacutainer tubes. Ficoll-Paque density-gradient centrifugation was used to isolate PBMCs, with at least 6.5 million per sample. Total RNA, at least 6 micrograms per sample, was extracted from PBMCs with Trizol reagent. Naive CD45RAhigh/CD27high T cell percentages were measured by flow cytometry on a PBMC aliquot from every donor. The protocol used for the library was 5' RACE. Sequencing relied on an Illumina HiSeq 2500. A second PCR of about 6 to 12 cycles was performed with a sample-barcoded 5' primer and a J-beta primer mix. A template-switch 5' adaptor carrying 12 random nucleotides introduced a unique molecular identifier onto each TCR beta cDNA molecule. Each sample yielded at least 2.5 million CDR3-containing paired-end reads. The Mint cDNA synthesis kit, primed by a TRBC-specific oligonucleotide, was used to synthesize first-strand cDNA from all RNA. All cDNA was treated with uracil-DNA glycosylase and then went through a first 18-cycle PCR with the universal primers M1SS and BC2_uni_R. Regarding the original processing steps: For normalization, 1 million high-quality reads were randomly selected from each sample, with every read carrying a distinct molecular identifier. Reads with shared molecular identifiers were discarded instead of being binned into consensus sequences. MiTCR, set to a Q25 quality threshold and the strictest error-elimination algorithm, was used for CDR3 identification, clonotype clustering and error correction. Lower-bound total TCR beta diversity was estimated with a nonparametric unseen species model using Euler transformation. TCRdb trimmed public reads at Q25 via fastp, called clones via MiXCR and kept in-frame beta chains. One record per CDR3 amino acid sequence lists the most common genes and DNA. These V and J calls originate from TCRdb's pipeline instead of the authors' own analysis. A total of fewer than 2,000,000 distinct CDR3 sequences appear in this sample, around 36% of them only once. The ten top clones hold approximately 10% of the sample.

What the authors observed across the whole study: Estimates of total diversity based on one million sequenced T cells were considered lower bounds and underestimates. Observed TCR beta diversity per million T cells fell roughly linearly with age, and a significant reduction was already apparent by age roughly 40. Compared with the aged group, more naive CD4+ T cells, fewer expanded clones and increased TCR diversity were shown by the long-lived group, suggesting age selection. The percentage of naive T cells measured by flow cytometry correlated strongly with observed TCR beta diversity. Because donor CMV infection status was unknown, age-related changes in expanded clonotypes were potentially confounded. Bulk unsorted PBMC profiling prevented conclusive comparison of naive and antigen-experienced compartments.

This clonotype was sampled from a woman under 40 in good health. The sample consisted of blood. The chain uses TRBV20-1 and TRBJ2-3; the D gene may be TRBD1 or TRBD2, since each aligns over 5 bases. DNA sequence: TGCAGTGCCCCGGGACCTCCCGCCCTTGGTACGCAGTATTTT. Protein translation: CSAPGPPALGTQYF.